What follows are 2 T cell receptor beta chains derived from one specimen sequenced in a study of control samples from healthy donors and cancer patients. Clones were sequenced by immunoSEQ multiplex PCR, and TCRdb holds only the in-frame ones, with some missing. The sample contains approximately 150,000 clones, about 86% of which appear only once. Input material: blood. Receptors were obtained from a man aged 18 to 29 in good health.

On this clone: The sample holds other DNA sequences that translate to the same CDR3. This chain uses TRBV6-2 or TRBV6-3 with TRBJ1-5; weak D call: TRBD1 (6 bases). CDR1 is MNHEY and CDR2 is SVGEGT in the germline V gene. Trimming stripped 5 bases from V and 3 bases from J, with 11 bases between. The CDR3 has 14 amino acids. This CDR3 reads CASSPTGSNQPQHF. The CDR3 bases are TGTGCCAGCAGTCCGACAGGCTCCAATCAGCCCCAGCATTTT.

The chain is built from TRBV19 and TRBJ2-5; 8 nucleotides line up with TRBD1. The CDR3 consists of 13 residues. The V gene's germline CDR1 is LNHDA and CDR2 SQIVND (reference sequence). The V gene end was trimmed by 10 bases and the J gene end by 4 bases; junction bases not matched to a gene: 8. The CDR3 loop is CATSDRELETQYF. The DNA of the CDR3 is TGTGCCACGTCGGACAGGGAATTAGAGACCCAGTACTTC.